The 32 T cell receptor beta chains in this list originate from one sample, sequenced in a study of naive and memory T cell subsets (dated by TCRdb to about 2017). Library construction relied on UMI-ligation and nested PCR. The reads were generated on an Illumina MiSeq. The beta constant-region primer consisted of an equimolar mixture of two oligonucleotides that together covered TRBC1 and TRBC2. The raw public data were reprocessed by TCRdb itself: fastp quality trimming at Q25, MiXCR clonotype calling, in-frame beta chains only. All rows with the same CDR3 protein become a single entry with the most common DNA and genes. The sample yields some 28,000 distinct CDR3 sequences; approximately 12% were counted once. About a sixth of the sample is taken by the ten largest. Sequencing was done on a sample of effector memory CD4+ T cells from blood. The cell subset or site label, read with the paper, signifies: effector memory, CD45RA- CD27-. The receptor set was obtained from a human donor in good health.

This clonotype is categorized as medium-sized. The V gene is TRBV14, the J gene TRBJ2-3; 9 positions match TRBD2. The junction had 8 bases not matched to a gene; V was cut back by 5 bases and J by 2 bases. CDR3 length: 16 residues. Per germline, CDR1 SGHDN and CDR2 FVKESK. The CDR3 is CASSSIAGVPTDTQYF. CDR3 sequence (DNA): TGTGCCAGCAGCTCTATAGCGGGAGTTCCCACAGATACGCAGTATTTT.

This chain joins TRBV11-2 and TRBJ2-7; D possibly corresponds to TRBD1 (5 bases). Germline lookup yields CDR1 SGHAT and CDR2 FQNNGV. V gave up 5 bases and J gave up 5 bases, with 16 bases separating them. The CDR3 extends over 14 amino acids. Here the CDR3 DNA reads TGTGCCAGCAGCGCCACGCTAGGGGCCCACGAGCAGTACTTC. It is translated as CASSATLGAHEQYF.

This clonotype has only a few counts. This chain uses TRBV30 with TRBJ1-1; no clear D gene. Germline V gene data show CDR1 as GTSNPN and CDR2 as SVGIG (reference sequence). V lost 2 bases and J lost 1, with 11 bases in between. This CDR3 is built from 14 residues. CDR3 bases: TGTGCCTGGAGTCGCCAGACCCCGAACACTGAAGCTTTCTTT. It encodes CAWSRQTPNTEAFF. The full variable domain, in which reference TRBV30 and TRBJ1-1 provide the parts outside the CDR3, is SQTIHQWPATLVQPVGSPLSLECTVEGTSNPNLYWYRQAAGRGLQLLFYSVGIGQISSEVPQNLSASRPQDRQFILSSKKLLLSDSGFYLCAWSRQTPNTEAFFGQGTRLTVV.

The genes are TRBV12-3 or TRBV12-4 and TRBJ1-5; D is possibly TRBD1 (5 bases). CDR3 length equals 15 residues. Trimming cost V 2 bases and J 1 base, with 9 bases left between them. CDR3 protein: CASSLRRDSNQPQHF. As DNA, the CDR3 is TGTGCCAGCAGTTTAAGGCGGGACAGCAATCAGCCCCAGCATTTT.

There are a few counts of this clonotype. The CDR3 DNA reads TGTGCCAGCAGCCACCTAGTCTCGACAAGTAATAGCAATCAGCCCCAGCATTTT. It specifies CASSHLVSTSNSNQPQHF. This sequence joins TRBV4-2 and TRBJ1-5; no firm D call. The V gene's germline CDR1 is LGHNA and CDR2 YNFKEQ. V was clipped by 3 bases and J by 0 bases, with 18 bases between them. The CDR3 has 18 amino acids.

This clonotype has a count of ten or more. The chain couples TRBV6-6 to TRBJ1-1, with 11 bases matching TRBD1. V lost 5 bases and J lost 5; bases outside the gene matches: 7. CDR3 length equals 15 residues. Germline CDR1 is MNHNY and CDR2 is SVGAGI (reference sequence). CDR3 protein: CASSPRTGGWTEAFF. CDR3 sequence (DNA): TGTGCCAGCAGTCCCCGGACAGGGGGCTGGACTGAAGCTTTCTTT.

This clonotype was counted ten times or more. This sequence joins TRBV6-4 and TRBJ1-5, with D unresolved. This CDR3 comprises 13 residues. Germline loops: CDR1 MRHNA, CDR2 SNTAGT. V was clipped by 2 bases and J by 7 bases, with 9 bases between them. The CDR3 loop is CASSDEVGQPQHF. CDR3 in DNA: TGTGCCAGCAGTGACGAAGTGGGACAGCCCCAGCATTTT.

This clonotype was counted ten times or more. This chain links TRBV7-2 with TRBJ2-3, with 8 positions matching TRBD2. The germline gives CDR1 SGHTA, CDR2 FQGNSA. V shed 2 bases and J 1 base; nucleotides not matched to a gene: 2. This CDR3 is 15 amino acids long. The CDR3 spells CASSLREGRTDTQYF. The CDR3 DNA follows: TGTGCCAGCAGCTTACGGGAGGGCCGCACAGATACGCAGTATTTT.

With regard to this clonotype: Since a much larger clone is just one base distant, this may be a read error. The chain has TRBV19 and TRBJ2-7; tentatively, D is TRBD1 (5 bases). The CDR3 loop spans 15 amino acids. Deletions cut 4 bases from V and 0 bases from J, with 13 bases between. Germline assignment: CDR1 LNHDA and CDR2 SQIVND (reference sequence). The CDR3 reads CASSTLQGCSYEQYF. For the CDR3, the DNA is TGTGCCAGTAGTACCCTTCAGGGATGCTCCTACGAGCAGTACTTC.

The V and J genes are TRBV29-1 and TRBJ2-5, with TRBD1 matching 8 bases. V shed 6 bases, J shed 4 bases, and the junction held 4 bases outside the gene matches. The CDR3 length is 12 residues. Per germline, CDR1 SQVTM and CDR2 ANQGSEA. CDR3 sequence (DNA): TGCAGCGTCAGACAGGGGCTAGAGACCCAGTACTTC. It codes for CSVRQGLETQYF.

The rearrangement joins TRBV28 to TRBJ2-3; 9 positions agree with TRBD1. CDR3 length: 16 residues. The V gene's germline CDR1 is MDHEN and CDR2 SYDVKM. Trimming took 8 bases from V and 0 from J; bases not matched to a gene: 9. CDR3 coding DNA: TGTGCCAGCCGGGACAGGGATGCTTTGAGCACAGATACGCAGTATTTT. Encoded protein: CASRDRDALSTDTQYF. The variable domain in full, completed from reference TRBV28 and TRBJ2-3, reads DVKVTQSSRYLVKRTGEKVFLECVQDMDHENMFWYRQDPGLGLRLIYFSYDVKMKEKGDIPEGYSVSREKKERFSLILESASTNQTSMYLCASRDRDALSTDTQYFGPGTRLTVL.

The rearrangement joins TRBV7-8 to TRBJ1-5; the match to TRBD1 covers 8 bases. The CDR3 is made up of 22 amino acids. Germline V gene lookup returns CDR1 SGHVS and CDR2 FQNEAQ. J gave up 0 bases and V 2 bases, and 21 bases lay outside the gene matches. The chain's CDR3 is CASSLRPAPSGQGVYSNQPQHF. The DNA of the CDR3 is TGTGCCAGCAGCTTAAGGCCCGCCCCGTCCGGACAGGGAGTCTATAGCAATCAGCCCCAGCATTTT.

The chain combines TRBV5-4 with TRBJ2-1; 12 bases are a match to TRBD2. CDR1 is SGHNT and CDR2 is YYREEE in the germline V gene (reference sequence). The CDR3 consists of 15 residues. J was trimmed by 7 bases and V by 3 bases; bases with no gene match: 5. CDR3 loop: CASSYEGTSGNEQFF. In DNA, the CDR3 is TGTGCCAGCAGCTACGAGGGGACTAGCGGGAATGAGCAGTTCTTC.

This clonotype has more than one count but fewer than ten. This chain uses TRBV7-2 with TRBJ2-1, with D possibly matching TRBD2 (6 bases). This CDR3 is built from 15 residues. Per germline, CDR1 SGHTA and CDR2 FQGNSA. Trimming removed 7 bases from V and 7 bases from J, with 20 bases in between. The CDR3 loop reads CASTRSGYGRNEQFF. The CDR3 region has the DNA TGTGCCAGCACCAGGAGCGGTTATGGGAGGAATGAGCAGTTCTTC.

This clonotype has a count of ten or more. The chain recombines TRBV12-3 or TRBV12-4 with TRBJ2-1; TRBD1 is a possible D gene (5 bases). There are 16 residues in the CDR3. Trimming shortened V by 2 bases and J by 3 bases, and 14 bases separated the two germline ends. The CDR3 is CASSLSQGSGYNEQFF. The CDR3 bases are TGTGCCAGCAGTTTATCCCAGGGATCAGGCTACAATGAGCAGTTCTTC.

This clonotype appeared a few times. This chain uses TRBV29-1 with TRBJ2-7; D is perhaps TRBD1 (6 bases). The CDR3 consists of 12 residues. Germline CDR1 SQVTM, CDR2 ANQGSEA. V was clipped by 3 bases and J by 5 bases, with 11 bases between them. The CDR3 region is CSVDTGPDEQYF. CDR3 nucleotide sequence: TGCAGCGTTGACACAGGGCCCGACGAGCAGTACTTC.

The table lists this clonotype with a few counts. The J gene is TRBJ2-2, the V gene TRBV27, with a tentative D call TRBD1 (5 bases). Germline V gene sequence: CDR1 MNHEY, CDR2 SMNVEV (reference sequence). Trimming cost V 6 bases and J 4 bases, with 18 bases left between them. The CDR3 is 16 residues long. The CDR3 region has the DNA TGTGCCAGCAGCACTGACAGTCCTCTCCTCACCGGGGAGCTGTTTTTT. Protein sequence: CASSTDSPLLTGELFF.

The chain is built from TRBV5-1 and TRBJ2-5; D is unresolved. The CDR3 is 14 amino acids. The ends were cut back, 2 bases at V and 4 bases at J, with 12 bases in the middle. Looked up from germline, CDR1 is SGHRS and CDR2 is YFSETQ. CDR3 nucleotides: TGCGCCAGCAGCTTCGGCCAGGACCTAGAGACCCAGTACTTC. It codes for CASSFGQDLETQYF.

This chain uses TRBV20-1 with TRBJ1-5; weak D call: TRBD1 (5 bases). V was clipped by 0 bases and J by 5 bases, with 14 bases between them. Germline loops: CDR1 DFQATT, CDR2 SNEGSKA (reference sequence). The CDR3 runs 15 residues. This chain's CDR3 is CSARDNRMGYQPQHF. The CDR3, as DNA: TGCAGTGCTAGAGATAACAGGATGGGCTATCAGCCCCAGCATTTT.

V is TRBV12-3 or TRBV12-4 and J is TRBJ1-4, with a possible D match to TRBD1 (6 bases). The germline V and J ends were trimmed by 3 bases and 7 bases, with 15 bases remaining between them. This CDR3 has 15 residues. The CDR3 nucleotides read TGTGCCAGCAGTTTTGGACAGAGTCTTCTTGAAAAACTGTTTTTT. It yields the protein CASSFGQSLLEKLFF.

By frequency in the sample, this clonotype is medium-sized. For the CDR3, the DNA is TGTGCCAGCAGCTTAGCCGGACTGACAGATACGCAGTATTTT. Its translation: CASSLAGLTDTQYF. V gene TRBV7-2 combines with J gene TRBJ2-3, with D perhaps matching TRBD2 (5 bases). CDR3 length: 14 residues. CDR1 is SGHTA and CDR2 is FQGNSA in the germline V gene. Deletions cut 0 bases from V and 3 bases from J, with 7 bases between.

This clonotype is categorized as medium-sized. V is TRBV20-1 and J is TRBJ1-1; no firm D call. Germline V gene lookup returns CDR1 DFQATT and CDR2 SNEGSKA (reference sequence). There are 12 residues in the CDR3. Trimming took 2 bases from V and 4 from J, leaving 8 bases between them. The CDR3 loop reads CSARKALTEAFF. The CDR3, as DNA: TGCAGTGCTAGAAAGGCGCTCACTGAAGCTTTCTTT.

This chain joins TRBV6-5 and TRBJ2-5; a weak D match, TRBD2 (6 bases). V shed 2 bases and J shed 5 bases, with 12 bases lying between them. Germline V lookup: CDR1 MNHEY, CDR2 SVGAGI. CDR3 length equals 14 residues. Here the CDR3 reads CASSYGGRMETQYF. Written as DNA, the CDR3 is TGTGCCAGCAGTTACGGGGGGAGGATGGAGACCCAGTACTTC.

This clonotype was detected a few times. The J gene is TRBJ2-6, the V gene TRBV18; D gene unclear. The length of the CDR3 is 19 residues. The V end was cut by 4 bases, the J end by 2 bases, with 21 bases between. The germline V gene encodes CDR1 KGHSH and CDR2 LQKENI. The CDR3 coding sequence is TGTGCCAGCTCACGGGTCAGCCTAGTAAATGGTGCTGGGGCCAACGTCCTGACTTTC. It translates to CASSRVSLVNGAGANVLTF.

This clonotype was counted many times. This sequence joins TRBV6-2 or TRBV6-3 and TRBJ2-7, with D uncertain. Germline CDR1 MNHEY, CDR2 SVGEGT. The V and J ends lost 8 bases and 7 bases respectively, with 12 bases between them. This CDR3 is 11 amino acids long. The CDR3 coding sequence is TGTGCCAGCGGACCCTTCTGGGAGCAGTACTTC. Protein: CASGPFWEQYF.

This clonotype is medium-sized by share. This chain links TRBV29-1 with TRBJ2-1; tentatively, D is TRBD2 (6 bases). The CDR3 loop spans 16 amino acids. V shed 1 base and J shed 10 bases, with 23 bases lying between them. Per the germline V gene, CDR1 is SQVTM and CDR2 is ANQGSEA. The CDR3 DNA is TGCAGCGTTGAAGTCCCCAGCGGGCCACCCAAGGGGGAGCAGTTCTTC. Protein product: CSVEVPSGPPKGEQFF.

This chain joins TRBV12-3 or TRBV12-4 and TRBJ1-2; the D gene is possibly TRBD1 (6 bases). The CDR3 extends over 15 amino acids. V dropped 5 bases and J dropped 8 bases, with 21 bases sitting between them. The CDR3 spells CASSPDPGAAGGYTF. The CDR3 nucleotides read TGTGCCAGCAGTCCTGACCCGGGGGCAGCGGGGGGCTACACCTTC.

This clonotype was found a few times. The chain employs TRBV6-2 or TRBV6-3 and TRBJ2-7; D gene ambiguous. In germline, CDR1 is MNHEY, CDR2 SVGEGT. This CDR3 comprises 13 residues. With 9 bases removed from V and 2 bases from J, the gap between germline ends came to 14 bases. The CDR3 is CASSDRGPYEQYF. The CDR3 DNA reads TGTGCCAGTTCGGACCGAGGCCCCTACGAGCAGTACTTC.

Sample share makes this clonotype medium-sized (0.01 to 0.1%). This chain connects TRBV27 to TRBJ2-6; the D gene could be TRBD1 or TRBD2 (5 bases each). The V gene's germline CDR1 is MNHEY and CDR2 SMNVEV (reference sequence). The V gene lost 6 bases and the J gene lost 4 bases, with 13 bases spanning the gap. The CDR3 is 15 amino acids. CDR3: CASSFWGTGANVLTF. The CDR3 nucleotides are TGTGCCAGCAGCTTCTGGGGGACCGGGGCCAACGTCCTGACTTTC.

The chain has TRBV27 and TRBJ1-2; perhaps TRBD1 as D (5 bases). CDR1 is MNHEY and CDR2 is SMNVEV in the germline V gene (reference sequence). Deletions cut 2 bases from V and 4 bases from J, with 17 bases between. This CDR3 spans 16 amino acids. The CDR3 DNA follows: TGTGCCAGCAGTTTAATGGGTCAGGGTAATCTCTATGGCTACACCTTC. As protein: CASSLMGQGNLYGYTF.

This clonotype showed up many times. In DNA, the CDR3 is TGTGCCTGCTCGGATACGGCCGTAGGAGCAGATACGCAGTATTTT. It specifies CACSDTAVGADTQYF. The gene calls are TRBV12-3 or TRBV12-4 and TRBJ2-3; D not certain. The V end lost 11 bases, the J end lost 4 bases, and 22 bases lay between the germline ends. CDR3 length: 15 amino acids.

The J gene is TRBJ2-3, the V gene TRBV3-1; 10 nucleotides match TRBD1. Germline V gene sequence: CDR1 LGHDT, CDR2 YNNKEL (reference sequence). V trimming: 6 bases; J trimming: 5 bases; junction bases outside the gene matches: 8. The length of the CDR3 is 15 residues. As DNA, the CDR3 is TGTGCCAGCAGACGACAGGGGGCAAACTTAGATACGCAGTATTTT. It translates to CASRRQGANLDTQYF.